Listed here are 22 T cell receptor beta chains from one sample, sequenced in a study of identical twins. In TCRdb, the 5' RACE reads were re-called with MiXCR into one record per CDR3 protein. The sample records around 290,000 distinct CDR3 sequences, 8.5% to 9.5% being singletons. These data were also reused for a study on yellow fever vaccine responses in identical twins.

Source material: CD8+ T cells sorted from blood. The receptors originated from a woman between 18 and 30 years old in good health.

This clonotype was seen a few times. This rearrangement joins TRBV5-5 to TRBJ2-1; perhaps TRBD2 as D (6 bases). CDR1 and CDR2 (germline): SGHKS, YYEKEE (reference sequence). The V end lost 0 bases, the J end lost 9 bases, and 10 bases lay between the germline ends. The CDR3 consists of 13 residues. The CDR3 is CASSLGGVLEQFF. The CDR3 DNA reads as TGTGCCAGCAGCTTGGGGGGGGTTCTTGAGCAGTTCTTC.

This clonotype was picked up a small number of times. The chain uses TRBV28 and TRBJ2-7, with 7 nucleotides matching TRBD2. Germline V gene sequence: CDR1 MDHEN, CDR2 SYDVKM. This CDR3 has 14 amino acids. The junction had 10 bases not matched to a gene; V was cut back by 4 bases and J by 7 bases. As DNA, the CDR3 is TGTGCCAGCAGTTCCATCCGGGAGGTACGGGAGCAGTACTTC. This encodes CASSSIREVREQYF.

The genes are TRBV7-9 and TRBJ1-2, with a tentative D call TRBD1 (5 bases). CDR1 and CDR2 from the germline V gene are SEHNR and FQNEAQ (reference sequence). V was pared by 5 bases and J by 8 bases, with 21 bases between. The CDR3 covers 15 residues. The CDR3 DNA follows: TGTGCCAGCAGCCCGGGGGAGGCCACCTCGGAAGGCTACACCTTC. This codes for CASSPGEATSEGYTF.

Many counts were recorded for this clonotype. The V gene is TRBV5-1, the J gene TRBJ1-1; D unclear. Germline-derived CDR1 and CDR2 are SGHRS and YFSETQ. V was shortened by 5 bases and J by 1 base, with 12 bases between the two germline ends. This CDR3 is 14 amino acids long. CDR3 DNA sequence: TGCGCCAGCAGTTTTTGGACGGCGAACACTGAAGCTTTCTTT. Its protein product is CASSFWTANTEAFF.

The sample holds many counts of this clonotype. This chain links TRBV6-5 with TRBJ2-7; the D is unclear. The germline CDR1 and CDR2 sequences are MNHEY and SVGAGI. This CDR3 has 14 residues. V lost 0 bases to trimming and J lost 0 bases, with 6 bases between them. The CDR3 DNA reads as TGTGCCAGCAGTTACTCCCGTTACTCCTACGAGCAGTACTTC. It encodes CASSYSRYSYEQYF.

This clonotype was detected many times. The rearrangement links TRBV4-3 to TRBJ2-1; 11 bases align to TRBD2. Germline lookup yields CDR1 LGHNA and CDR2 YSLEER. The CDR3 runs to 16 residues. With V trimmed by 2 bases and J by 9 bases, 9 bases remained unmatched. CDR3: CASSQSRLAGMGEQFF. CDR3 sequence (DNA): TGCGCCAGCAGCCAAAGTCGACTAGCGGGAATGGGTGAGCAGTTCTTC.

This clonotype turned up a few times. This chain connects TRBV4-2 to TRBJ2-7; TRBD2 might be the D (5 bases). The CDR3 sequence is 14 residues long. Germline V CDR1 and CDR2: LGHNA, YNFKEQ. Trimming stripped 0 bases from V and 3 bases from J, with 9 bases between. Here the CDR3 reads CASSQDEEVYEQYF. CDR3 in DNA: TGTGCCAGCAGCCAAGACGAGGAGGTCTACGAGCAGTACTTC.

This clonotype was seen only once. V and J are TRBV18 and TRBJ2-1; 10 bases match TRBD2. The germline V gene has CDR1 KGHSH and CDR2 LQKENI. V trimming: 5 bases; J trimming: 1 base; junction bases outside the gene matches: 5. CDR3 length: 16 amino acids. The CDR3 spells CASSSVLAGSYNEQFF. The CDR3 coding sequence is TGTGCCAGCTCATCGGTACTAGCGGGATCCTACAATGAGCAGTTCTTC.

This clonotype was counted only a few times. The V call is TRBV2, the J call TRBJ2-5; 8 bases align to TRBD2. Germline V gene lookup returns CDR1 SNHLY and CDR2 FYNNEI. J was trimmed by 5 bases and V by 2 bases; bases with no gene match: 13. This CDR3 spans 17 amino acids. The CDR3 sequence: CASSEYVAGNSRETQYF. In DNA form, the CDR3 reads TGTGCCAGCAGTGAATATGTAGCGGGGAATTCTCGCGAGACCCAGTACTTC.

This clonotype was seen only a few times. This CDR3 reads CASSREPDLNTEAFF. Here the CDR3 DNA reads TGCGCCAGCAGTCGGGAGCCAGACCTGAACACTGAAGCTTTCTTT. V gene TRBV4-1 combines with J gene TRBJ1-1; D is unresolved. The CDR3 spans 15 residues. The germline V gene encodes CDR1 MGHRA and CDR2 YSYEKL. V shed 6 bases and J shed 0 bases, with 14 bases lying between them.

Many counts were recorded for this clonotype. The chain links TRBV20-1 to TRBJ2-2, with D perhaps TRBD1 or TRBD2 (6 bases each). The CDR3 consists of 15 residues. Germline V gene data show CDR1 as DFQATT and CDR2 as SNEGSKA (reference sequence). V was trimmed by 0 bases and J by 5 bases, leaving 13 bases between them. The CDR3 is CSAREEGGGTGELFF. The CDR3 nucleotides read TGCAGTGCTAGAGAGGAGGGGGGTGGAACCGGGGAGCTGTTTTTT.

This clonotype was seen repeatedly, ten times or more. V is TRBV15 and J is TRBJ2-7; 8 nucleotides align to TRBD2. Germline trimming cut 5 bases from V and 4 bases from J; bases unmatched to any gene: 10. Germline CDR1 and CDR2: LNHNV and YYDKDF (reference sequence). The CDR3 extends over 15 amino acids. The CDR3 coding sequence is TGTGCCACCAGCGAGGTCCGGGGGGGTAGTTACGAGCAGTACTTC. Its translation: CATSEVRGGSYEQYF.

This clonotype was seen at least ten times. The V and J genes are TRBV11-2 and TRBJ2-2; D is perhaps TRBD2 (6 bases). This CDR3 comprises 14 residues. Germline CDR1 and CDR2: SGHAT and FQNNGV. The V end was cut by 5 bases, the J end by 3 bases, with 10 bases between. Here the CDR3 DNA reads TGTGCCAGCAGCGTCGGGACTTACACCGGGGAGCTGTTTTTT. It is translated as CASSVGTYTGELFF.

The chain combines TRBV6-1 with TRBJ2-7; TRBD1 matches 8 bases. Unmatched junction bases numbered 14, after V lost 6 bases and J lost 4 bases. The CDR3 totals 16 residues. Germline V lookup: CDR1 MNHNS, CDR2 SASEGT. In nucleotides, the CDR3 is TGTGCCAGCAGACGCATTCGACAGGGGACCTTTTACGAGCAGTACTTC. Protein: CASRRIRQGTFYEQYF.

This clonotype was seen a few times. Written as DNA, the CDR3 is TGTGCCAGCAGTTTAGATTGGAGGCAGGTAGAGGAGACCCAGTACTTC. The encoded protein is CASSLDWRQVEETQYF. The gene calls are TRBV28 and TRBJ2-5, with D possibly TRBD2 on 5 matching bases. The germline CDR1 and CDR2 sequences are MDHEN and SYDVKM. V shed 2 bases and J shed 5 bases, with 18 bases lying between them. The CDR3 runs to 16 residues.

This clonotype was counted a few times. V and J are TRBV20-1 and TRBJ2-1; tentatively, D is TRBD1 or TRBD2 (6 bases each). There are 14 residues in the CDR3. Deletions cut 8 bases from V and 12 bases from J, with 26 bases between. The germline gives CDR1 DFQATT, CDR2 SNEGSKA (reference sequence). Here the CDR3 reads CSRPVGGPHAVQFF. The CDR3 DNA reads TGCAGTCGACCTGTGGGGGGCCCGCACGCGGTGCAGTTCTTC.

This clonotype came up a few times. CDR3 protein: CAISGAGLSEQYF. The CDR3 bases are TGTGCCATCAGCGGGGCTGGGCTTAGCGAGCAGTACTTC. The chain has TRBV10-3 and TRBJ2-7; the D call may be TRBD1 or TRBD2 (5 bases each). V was trimmed by 6 bases and J by 6 bases, leaving 15 bases between them. Germline V CDR1 and CDR2: ENHRY, SYGVKD. The CDR3 is 13 amino acids.

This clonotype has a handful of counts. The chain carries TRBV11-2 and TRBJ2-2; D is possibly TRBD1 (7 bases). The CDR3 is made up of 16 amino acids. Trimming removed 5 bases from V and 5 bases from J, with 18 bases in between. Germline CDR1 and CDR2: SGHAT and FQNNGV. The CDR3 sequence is CASSQDPRGETGELFF. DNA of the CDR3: TGTGCCAGCAGCCAGGACCCCAGGGGGGAGACCGGGGAGCTGTTTTTT.

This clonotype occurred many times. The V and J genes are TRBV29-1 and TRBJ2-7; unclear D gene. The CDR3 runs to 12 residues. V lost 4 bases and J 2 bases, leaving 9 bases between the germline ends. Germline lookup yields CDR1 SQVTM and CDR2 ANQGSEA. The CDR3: CSVVSPAYEQYF. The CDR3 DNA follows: TGCAGCGTTGTTTCTCCCGCCTACGAGCAGTACTTC.

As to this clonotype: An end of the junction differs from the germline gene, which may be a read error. This CDR3 reads CAISFPGTSGGRDSGELFF. CDR3 nucleotides: TGTGCCATCAGTTTTCCCGGGACTAGCGGGGGGCGGGACTCCGGGGAGCTGTTTTTT. The rearrangement uses TRBV12-3 or TRBV12-4 and TRBJ2-2; TRBD2 matches at 15 bases. This CDR3 spans 19 amino acids.

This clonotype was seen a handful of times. Here the CDR3 reads CASISSSETSVGGEQFF. CDR3 in DNA: TGTGCCAGCATCTCCTCCTCAGAGACTAGCGTCGGCGGTGAGCAGTTCTTC. The chain joins TRBV13 to TRBJ2-1, with 8 nucleotides matching TRBD2. V lost 7 bases and J lost 9; bases outside the gene matches: 20. Germline loops: CDR1 PRHDT, CDR2 FYEKMQ (reference sequence). CDR3 length: 17 residues.

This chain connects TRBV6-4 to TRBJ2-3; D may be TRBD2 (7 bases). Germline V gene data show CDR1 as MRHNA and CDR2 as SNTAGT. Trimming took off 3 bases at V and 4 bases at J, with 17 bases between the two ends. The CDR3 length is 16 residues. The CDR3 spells CASSDSRGAGADTQYF. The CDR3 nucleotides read TGTGCCAGCAGTGATTCCCGGGGGGCCGGTGCAGATACGCAGTATTTT.